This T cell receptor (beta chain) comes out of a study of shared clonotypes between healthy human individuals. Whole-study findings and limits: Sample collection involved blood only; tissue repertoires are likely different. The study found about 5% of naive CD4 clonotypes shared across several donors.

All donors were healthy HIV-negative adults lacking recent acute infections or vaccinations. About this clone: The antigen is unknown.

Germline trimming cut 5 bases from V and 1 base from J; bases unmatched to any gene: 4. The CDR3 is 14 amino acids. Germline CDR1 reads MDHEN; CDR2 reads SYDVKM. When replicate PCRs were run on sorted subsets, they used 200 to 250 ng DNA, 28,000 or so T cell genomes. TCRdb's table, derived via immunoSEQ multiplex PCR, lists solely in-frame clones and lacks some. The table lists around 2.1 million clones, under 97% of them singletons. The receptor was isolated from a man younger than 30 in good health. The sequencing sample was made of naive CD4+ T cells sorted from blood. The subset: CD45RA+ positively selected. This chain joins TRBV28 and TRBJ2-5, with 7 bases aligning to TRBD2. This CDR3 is CASSTGTIQETQYF. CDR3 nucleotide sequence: TGTGCCAGCAGTACCGGGACTATCCAAGAGACCCAGTACTTC. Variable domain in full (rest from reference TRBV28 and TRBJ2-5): DVKVTQSSRYLVKRTGEKVFLECVQDMDHENMFWYRQDPGLGLRLIYFSYDVKMKEKGDIPEGYSVSREKKERFSLILESASTNQTSMYLCASSTGTIQETQYFGPGTRLLVL.